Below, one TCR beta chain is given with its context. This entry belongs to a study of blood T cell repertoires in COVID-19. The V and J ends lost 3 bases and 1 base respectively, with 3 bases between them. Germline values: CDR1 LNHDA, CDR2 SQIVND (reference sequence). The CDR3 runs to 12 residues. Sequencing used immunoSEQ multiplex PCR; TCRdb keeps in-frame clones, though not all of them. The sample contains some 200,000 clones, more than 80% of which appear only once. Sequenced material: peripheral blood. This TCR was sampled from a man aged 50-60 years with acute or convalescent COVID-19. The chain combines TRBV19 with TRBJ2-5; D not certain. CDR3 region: CASSISQETQYF. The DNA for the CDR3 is TGTGCCAGTAGTATTAGCCAAGAGACCCAGTACTTC.